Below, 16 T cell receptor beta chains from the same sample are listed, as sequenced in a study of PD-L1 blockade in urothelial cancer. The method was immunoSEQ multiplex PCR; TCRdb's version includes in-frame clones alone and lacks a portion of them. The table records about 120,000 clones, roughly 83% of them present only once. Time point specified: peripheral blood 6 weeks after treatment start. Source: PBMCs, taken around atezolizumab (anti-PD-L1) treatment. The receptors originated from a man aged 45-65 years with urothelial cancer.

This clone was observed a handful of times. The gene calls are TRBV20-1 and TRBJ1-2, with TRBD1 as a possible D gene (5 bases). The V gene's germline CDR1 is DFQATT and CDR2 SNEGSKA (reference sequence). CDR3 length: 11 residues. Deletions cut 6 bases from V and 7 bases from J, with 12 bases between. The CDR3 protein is CSAALGPGYTF. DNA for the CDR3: TGCAGTGCCGCTTTGGGGCCTGGCTACACCTTC.

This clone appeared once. The CDR3 nucleotides read TGTGCCAGCAGCTTAGGGTCTAGCGTGTCGTTCTCCTACAATGAGCAGTTCTTC. It encodes CASSLGSSVSFSYNEQFF. This chain links TRBV11-1 with TRBJ2-1; D is possibly TRBD2 (6 bases). The germline V gene encodes CDR1 SGHAT and CDR2 FQDESV (reference sequence). The CDR3 loop spans 18 amino acids. Trimming removed 1 base from V and 0 bases from J, with 16 bases in between.

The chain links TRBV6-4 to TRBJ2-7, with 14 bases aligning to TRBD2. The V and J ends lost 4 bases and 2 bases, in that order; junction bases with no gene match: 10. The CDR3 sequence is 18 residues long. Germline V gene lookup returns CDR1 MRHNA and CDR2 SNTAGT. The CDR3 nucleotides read TGTGCCAGCAGTGCGGCCGGGACTAGCGGGAGTTGGGCCTACGAGCAGTACTTC. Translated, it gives CASSAAGTSGSWAYEQYF.

CDR3 DNA: TGTGCCAGCAGCCCCAGGACGGAGGCAGATACGCAGTATTTT. Translated, it gives CASSPRTEADTQYF. The chain has TRBV7-9 and TRBJ2-3; maybe TRBD2 (5 bases). In germline, CDR1 is SEHNR, CDR2 FQNEAQ (reference sequence). V was shortened by 5 bases and J by 4 bases, with 13 bases between the two germline ends. The CDR3 length is 14 residues.

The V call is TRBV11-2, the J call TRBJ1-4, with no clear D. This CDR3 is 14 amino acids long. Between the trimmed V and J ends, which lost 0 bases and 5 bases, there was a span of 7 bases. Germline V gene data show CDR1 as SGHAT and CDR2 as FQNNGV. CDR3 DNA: TGTGCCAGCAGCTTAGAGGGAGGGAATGAAAAACTGTTTTTT. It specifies CASSLEGGNEKLFF.

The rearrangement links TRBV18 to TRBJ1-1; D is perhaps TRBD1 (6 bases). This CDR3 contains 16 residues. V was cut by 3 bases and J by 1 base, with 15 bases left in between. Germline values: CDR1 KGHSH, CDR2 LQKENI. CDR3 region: CASSPISQGPNTEAFF. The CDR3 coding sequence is TGTGCCAGCTCACCGATATCGCAGGGGCCGAACACTGAAGCTTTCTTT. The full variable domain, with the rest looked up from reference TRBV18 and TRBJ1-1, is NAGVMQNPRHLVRRRGQEARLRCSPMKGHSHVYWYRQLPEEGLKFMVYLQKENIIDESGMPKERFSAEFPKEGPSILRIQQVVRGDSAAYFCASSPISQGPNTEAFFGQGTRLTVV.

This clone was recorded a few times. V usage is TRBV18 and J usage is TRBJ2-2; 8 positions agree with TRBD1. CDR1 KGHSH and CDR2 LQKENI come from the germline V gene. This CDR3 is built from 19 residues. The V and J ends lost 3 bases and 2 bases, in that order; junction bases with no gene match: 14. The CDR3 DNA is TGTGCCAGCTCACCTACTTGGCAGGGGGCGAGTGGAAACACCGGGGAGCTGTTTTTT. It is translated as CASSPTWQGASGNTGELFF.

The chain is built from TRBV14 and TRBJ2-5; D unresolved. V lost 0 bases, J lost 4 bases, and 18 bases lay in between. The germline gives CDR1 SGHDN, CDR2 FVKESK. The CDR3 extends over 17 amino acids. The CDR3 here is CASSQERFVPTGETQYF. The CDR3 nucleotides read TGTGCCAGCAGCCAAGAACGGTTTGTACCTACGGGAGAGACCCAGTACTTC.

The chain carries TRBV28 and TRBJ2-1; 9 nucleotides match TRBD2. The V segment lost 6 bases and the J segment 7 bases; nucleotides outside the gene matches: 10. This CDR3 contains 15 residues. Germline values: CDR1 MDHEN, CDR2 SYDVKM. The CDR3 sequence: CASRYPGLARNEQFF. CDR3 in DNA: TGTGCCAGCAGATATCCGGGACTAGCTAGGAATGAGCAGTTCTTC.

For the CDR3, the DNA is TGTGCCAGCAGCCTCCGGGACAGGGGGCTAAAGTCAGATACGCAGTATTTT. As protein: CASSLRDRGLKSDTQYF. This chain joins TRBV7-3 and TRBJ2-3, with 12 bases lining up with TRBD1. Germline loops: CDR1 SGHTA, CDR2 FQGTGA. Losses at the gene ends were 5 bases for V and 4 bases for J; bases not matched to a gene: 10. This CDR3 spans 17 amino acids.

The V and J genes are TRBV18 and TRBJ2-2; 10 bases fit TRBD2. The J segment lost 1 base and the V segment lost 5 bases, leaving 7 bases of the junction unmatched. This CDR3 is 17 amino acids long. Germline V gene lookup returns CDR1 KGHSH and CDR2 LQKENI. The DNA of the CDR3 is TGTGCCAGCTCAGACACTCGGACTAGCGGGAACACCGGGGAGCTGTTTTTT. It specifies CASSDTRTSGNTGELFF.

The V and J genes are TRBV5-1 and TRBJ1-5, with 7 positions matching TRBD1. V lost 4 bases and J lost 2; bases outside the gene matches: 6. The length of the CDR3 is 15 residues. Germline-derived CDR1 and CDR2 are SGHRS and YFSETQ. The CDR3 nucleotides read TGCGCCAGCAGCGACGGGACAGCACGCAATCAGCCCCAGCATTTT. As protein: CASSDGTARNQPQHF.

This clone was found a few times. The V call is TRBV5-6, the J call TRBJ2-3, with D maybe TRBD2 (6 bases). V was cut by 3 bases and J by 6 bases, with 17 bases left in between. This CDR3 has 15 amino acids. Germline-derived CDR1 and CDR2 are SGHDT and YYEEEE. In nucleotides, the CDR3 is TGTGCCAGCAGCTCGGGGGACTTCCTTGGGGATACGCAGTATTTT. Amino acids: CASSSGDFLGDTQYF.

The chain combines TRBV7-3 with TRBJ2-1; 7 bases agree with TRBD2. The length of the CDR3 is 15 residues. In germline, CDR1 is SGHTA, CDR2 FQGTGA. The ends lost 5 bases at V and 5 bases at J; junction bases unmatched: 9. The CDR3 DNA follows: TGTGCCAGCAGCGCAGGGACTACATCTAACAATGAGCAGTTCTTC. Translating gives CASSAGTTSNNEQFF.

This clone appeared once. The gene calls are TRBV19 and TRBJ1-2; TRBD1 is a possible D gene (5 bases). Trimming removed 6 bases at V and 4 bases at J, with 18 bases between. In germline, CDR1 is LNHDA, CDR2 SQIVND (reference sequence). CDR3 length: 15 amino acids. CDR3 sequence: CASRTPGRASYGYTF. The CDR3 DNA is TGTGCCAGTAGGACCCCGGGCAGGGCAAGCTATGGCTACACCTTC.

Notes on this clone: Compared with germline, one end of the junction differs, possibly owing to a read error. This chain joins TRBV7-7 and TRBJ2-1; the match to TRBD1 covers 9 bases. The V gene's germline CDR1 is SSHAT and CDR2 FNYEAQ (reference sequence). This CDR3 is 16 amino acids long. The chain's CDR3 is CASSPEDRGGYNEQFF. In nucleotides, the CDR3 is TGTGCTAGCAGCCCAGAGGACAGGGGCGGATACAATGAGCAGTTCTTC.